This T cell receptor beta chain originates from a study of CD8 T cells in ankylosing spondylitis. Regarding the study as a whole: For ankylosing spondylitis blood, a TCR beta motif of seven to nine highly homologous variants appeared characteristic. Disease-linked clones reportedly concentrated significantly in matched ankylosing spondylitis synovial fluid. Earlier literature documents some of the motif variants in reactive arthritis synovial fluid and blood.

One entry per CDR3 protein, called by TCRdb with MiXCR from the 5' RACE reads. In the table there are around 770,000 distinct CDR3 sequences, around 11% of which are singletons. With respect to this clonotype: No antigen is known for it.

The CDR3 is 17 residues long. The germline CDR1 and CDR2 sequences are LGHNA and YSLEER. V was cut by 4 bases and J by 1 base, with 16 bases left in between. The sample was blood, either unsorted or a sorted T cell fraction (not recorded which). This clonotype was obtained from a male donor with ankylosing spondylitis. This chain joins TRBV4-3 and TRBJ2-2, with D possibly matching TRBD2 (6 bases). This chain's CDR3 is CASSRGPGLENTGELFF. The CDR3 DNA follows: TGCGCCAGCAGCCGAGGACCGGGACTCGAGAACACCGGGGAGCTGTTTTTT.